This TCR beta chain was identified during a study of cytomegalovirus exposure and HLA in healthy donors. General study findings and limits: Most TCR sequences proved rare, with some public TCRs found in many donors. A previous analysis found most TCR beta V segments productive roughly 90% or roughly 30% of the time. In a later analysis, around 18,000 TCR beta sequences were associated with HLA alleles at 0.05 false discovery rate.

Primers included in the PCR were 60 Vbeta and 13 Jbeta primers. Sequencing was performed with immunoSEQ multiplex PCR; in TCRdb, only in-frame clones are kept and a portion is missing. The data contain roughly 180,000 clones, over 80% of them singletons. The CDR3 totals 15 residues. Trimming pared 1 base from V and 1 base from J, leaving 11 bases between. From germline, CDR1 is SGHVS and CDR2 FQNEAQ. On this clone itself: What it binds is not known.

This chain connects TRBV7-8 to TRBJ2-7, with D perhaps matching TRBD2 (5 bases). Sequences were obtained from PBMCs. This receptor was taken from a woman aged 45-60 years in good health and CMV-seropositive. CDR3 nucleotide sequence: TGTGCCAGCAGCTTAGAGCGGACGGGATCCTACGAGCAGTACTTC. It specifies CASSLERTGSYEQYF.